This entry lists 24 T cell receptor beta chains sequenced from one sample in a study of T cells after yellow fever vaccination. TCRdb used MiXCR to reprocess the 5' RACE reads, holding one entry per CDR3 protein. The table has some 10,000 distinct CDR3 sequences, 4% to 6% seen once. The sample in question was PBMCs, either bulk or a sorted T-cell subset (CD4+, CD8+, memory, or dextramer-sorted; not recorded which), obtained roughly 15 days after the first yellow fever vaccination. These receptors came from a man aged 18-30 years who received the YFV17D yellow fever vaccine.

This clonotype qualifies as medium-sized (0.01 to 0.1%). V usage is TRBV27 and J usage is TRBJ2-7; no clear D gene. V was shortened by 5 bases and J by 1 base, with 9 bases between the two germline ends. The CDR3 covers 13 residues. CDR1 MNHEY and CDR2 SMNVEV come from the germline V gene (reference sequence). CDR3: CASSHGPSYEQYV. In DNA form, the CDR3 reads TGTGCCAGCAGTCACGGGCCATCCTACGAGCAGTACGTC.

This clonotype is labeled as medium-sized (0.01 to 0.1%). The chain combines TRBV6-5 with TRBJ1-1; D gene unclear. The CDR3 is 15 amino acids. Trimming shortened V by 0 bases and J by 0 bases, and 8 bases separated the two germline ends. Germline V CDR1 and CDR2: MNHEY, SVGAGI. The CDR3 here is CASSYSGFMNTEAFF. CDR3 bases: TGTGCCAGCAGTTACTCGGGGTTCATGAACACTGAAGCTTTCTTT.

This clonotype occurred many times. V gene TRBV6-5 combines with J gene TRBJ2-1; 10 bases are a match to TRBD1. Germline trimming cut 2 bases from V and 5 bases from J; bases unmatched to any gene: 12. Germline CDR1 MNHEY, CDR2 SVGAGI. The CDR3 consists of 18 residues. CDR3 protein: CASSYAEGFGQGDNEQFF. The CDR3 coding sequence is TGTGCCAGCAGTTACGCAGAAGGTTTCGGACAGGGGGACAATGAGCAGTTCTTC.

In this sample, this clonotype turned up many times. This sequence joins TRBV7-2 and TRBJ2-2; possibly TRBD2 for D (6 bases). Germline CDR1 and CDR2: SGHTA and FQGNSA. The CDR3 covers 14 residues. With 4 bases removed from V and 4 bases from J, the gap between germline ends came to 10 bases. The CDR3 region is CASSSGLATGELFF. The DNA of the CDR3 is TGTGCCAGCAGCTCGGGACTCGCCACCGGGGAGCTGTTTTTT.

In its sample, this clonotype was seen many times. The chain uses TRBV5-4 and TRBJ2-3, with D unclear. V was trimmed by 2 bases and J by 6 bases, leaving 10 bases between them. Germline V gene sequence: CDR1 SGHNT, CDR2 YYREEE (reference sequence). The CDR3 has 13 amino acids. CDR3 residues: CASSLPHEDTQYF. Here the CDR3 DNA reads TGTGCCAGCAGCTTACCTCATGAGGATACGCAGTATTTT.

This clonotype was seen ten or more times. This chain links TRBV7-9 with TRBJ1-1; tentatively, D is TRBD1 (5 bases). CDR1 SEHNR and CDR2 FQNEAQ come from the germline V gene (reference sequence). Trimming removed 4 bases from V and 3 bases from J, with 12 bases in between. The CDR3 extends over 14 amino acids. The CDR3 protein is CASSSTGVYTEAFF. The CDR3 DNA sequence: TGTGCCAGCAGCTCCACGGGGGTGTACACTGAAGCTTTCTTT.

In its sample, this clonotype ranks as medium-sized. The gene calls are TRBV7-2 and TRBJ1-1; D unresolved. The CDR3 is 13 residues long. Trimming stripped 4 bases from V and 4 bases from J, with 10 bases between. CDR1 and CDR2 from the germline V gene are SGHTA and FQGNSA. The chain's CDR3 is CASSWAEGTEAFF. The CDR3 nucleotides are TGTGCCAGCAGCTGGGCCGAGGGCACTGAAGCTTTCTTT.

This clonotype was picked up a small number of times. The V gene is TRBV6-6, the J gene TRBJ1-1; 8 bases map to TRBD1. Trimming at V came to 3 bases and at J to 1 base, leaving 1 base not matched to a gene. The CDR3 runs 14 residues. The germline gives CDR1 MNHNY, CDR2 SVGAGI (reference sequence). CDR3 region: CASSYQGANTEAFF. The CDR3 DNA reads TGTGCCAGCAGTTATCAGGGGGCGAACACTGAAGCTTTCTTT.

This clonotype was counted many times. V gene TRBV7-2 combines with J gene TRBJ2-7, with D possibly matching TRBD1 (6 bases). The V end lost 5 bases, the J end lost 1 base, and 9 bases lay between the germline ends. Germline lookup yields CDR1 SGHTA and CDR2 FQGNSA. CDR3 length: 13 residues. The CDR3 spells CASSLDRSYEQYF. The CDR3 DNA is TGTGCCAGCAGCCTGGACAGATCCTACGAGCAGTACTTC.

This clonotype ranks as medium-sized. J is TRBJ1-5 and V is TRBV7-2, with 7 bases matching TRBD1. Germline CDR1 and CDR2: SGHTA and FQGNSA. The CDR3 contains 16 residues. Trimming took 3 bases from V and 7 from J; bases not matched to a gene: 12. CDR3 sequence (DNA): TGTGCCAGCAGCTTTACCGGGACAGAGGAAGGGCAGCCCCAGCATTTT. This codes for CASSFTGTEEGQPQHF.

By share of the sample, this clonotype is medium-sized. The chain couples TRBV6-1 to TRBJ2-6; D remains ambiguous. With 6 bases removed from V and 0 bases from J, the gap between germline ends came to 6 bases. CDR3 length: 14 residues. The germline gives CDR1 MNHNS, CDR2 SASEGT. The CDR3 bases are TGTGCCAGCAGCGTCACCTCTGGGGCCAACGTCCTGACTTTC. It translates to CASSVTSGANVLTF.

The chain has TRBV3-1 and TRBJ2-7; TRBD2 is a possible D gene (6 bases). Trimming took off 5 bases at V and 6 bases at J, with 17 bases between the two ends. Looked up from germline, CDR1 is LGHDT and CDR2 is YNNKEL (reference sequence). The CDR3 spans 14 residues. The CDR3 protein is CASSKEGLWTEQYF. The CDR3 DNA sequence: TGTGCCAGCAGCAAGGAGGGGCTTTGGACCGAGCAGTACTTC.

This clonotype has a count of ten or more. The gene calls are TRBV29-1 and TRBJ2-5, with 10 bases that match TRBD2. Germline V gene lookup returns CDR1 SQVTM and CDR2 ANQGSEA. The length of the CDR3 is 13 residues. The trim removed 7 bases at V and 5 bases at J, leaving 7 bases unmatched. The CDR3 loop reads CSARAGGPETQYF. CDR3 DNA: TGCAGCGCTCGAGCGGGGGGGCCGGAGACCCAGTACTTC.

CDR3 protein: CSAGGAAYQETQYF. The CDR3, as DNA: TGCAGTGCAGGCGGGGCAGCGTACCAAGAGACCCAGTACTTC. The V gene is TRBV20-1, the J gene TRBJ2-5; TRBD2 is a possible D gene (6 bases). CDR3 length: 14 residues. Germline V gives CDR1 DFQATT, CDR2 SNEGSKA (reference sequence). Trimming removed 6 bases at V and 0 bases at J, with 14 bases between.

This CDR3 is CASSTGLKGPGQPQHF. Here the CDR3 DNA reads TGTGCCAGCAGCACGGGACTCAAGGGACCGGGCCAGCCCCAGCATTTT. This rearrangement joins TRBV12-3 or TRBV12-4 to TRBJ1-5; TRBD1 is a possible D gene (5 bases). Trimming took 6 bases from V and 7 from J, leaving 22 bases between them. The CDR3 spans 16 residues.

In its sample, this clonotype is medium-sized. V and J are TRBV29-1 and TRBJ2-3; perhaps TRBD1 as D (5 bases). The germline V gene encodes CDR1 SQVTM and CDR2 ANQGSEA. CDR3 length: 14 amino acids. The germline V and J ends were trimmed by 7 bases and 0 bases, with 14 bases remaining between them. The CDR3 nucleotides read TGCAGCGCACGGACACTTTGGAGCACAGATACGCAGTATTTT. This gives the protein CSARTLWSTDTQYF.

This clonotype is medium-sized (0.01 to 0.1%) within its sample. This rearrangement joins TRBV15 to TRBJ2-5, with 8 bases aligning to TRBD1. Unmatched junction bases numbered 7, after V lost 5 bases and J lost 5 bases. The CDR3 is made up of 14 amino acids. The germline gives CDR1 LNHNV, CDR2 YYDKDF (reference sequence). The CDR3 region is CATSGGQGAETQYF. In DNA, the CDR3 is TGTGCCACCAGCGGAGGACAGGGAGCGGAGACCCAGTACTTC.

This clonotype was seen repeatedly, ten times or more. The V call is TRBV28, the J call TRBJ2-5; possibly TRBD2 for D (5 bases). This CDR3 is 15 amino acids long. The germline V and J ends were trimmed by 4 bases and 5 bases, with 17 bases remaining between them. Germline-derived CDR1 and CDR2 are MDHEN and SYDVKM. In DNA, the CDR3 is TGTGCCAGCAGTTCCCCCGGGGAGAGGAGGGAGACCCAGTACTTC. It is translated as CASSSPGERRETQYF.

This clonotype was picked up many times. The J gene is TRBJ2-3, the V gene TRBV11-3; D is undetermined. V was shortened by 5 bases and J by 6 bases, with 12 bases between the two germline ends. Germline CDR1 SGHNT, CDR2 YENEEA. CDR3 length equals 13 residues. In DNA, the CDR3 is TGTGCCAGCAGCCCTCCTCGTGTGGATACGCAGTATTTT. It translates to CASSPPRVDTQYF.

By its share, this clonotype is medium-sized. The V call is TRBV18, the J call TRBJ2-1; 7 bases fit TRBD1. CDR1 is KGHSH and CDR2 is LQKENI in the germline V gene. This CDR3 contains 14 residues. V dropped 6 bases and J dropped 9; count of bases not matched to a gene: 11. The CDR3 nucleotides are TGTGCCAGCTCGTTCACAGGGGTGGATGGTGAGCAGTTCTTC. Encoded protein: CASSFTGVDGEQFF.

This clonotype came up many times. The V gene is TRBV11-2, the J gene TRBJ2-1; TRBD2 aligns across 16 bases. J was trimmed by 4 bases and V by 4 bases; bases with no gene match: 10. From germline, CDR1 is SGHAT and CDR2 FQNNGV. The CDR3 sequence is 19 residues long. The CDR3 coding sequence is TGTGCCAGCAGCTCCGCCGTGGGACTAGCGGGGGGGGGTTACAATGAGCAGTTCTTC. Translating it yields CASSSAVGLAGGGYNEQFF. Filled out from reference TRBV11-2 and TRBJ2-1, the complete variable domain reads EAGVAQSPRYKIIEKRQSVAFWCNPISGHATLYWYQQILGQGPKLLIQFQNNGVVDDSQLPKDRFSAERLKGVDSTLKIQPAKLEDSAVYLCASSSAVGLAGGGYNEQFFGPGTRLTVL.

This clonotype appeared many times. The J gene is TRBJ1-5, the V gene TRBV20-1; D is perhaps TRBD1 (5 bases). The germline V gene encodes CDR1 DFQATT and CDR2 SNEGSKA (reference sequence). Trimming took 6 bases from V and 4 from J, leaving 10 bases between them. The CDR3 sequence is 12 residues long. CDR3 sequence reads: CSASQGNQPQHF. The CDR3 nucleotides are TGCAGTGCGAGTCAGGGAAATCAGCCCCAGCATTTT.

This clonotype is labeled medium-sized. The chain carries TRBV20-1 and TRBJ2-3; 8 nucleotides agree with TRBD1. CDR3 length equals 14 residues. Looked up from germline, CDR1 is DFQATT and CDR2 is SNEGSKA (reference sequence). Unmatched junction bases numbered 5, after V lost 2 bases and J lost 4 bases. The CDR3 sequence: CSARIQGGADTQYF. In DNA, the CDR3 is TGCAGTGCTAGAATACAGGGGGGAGCAGATACGCAGTATTTT.

This clonotype was picked up a small number of times. The rearrangement uses TRBV29-1 and TRBJ1-5; D possibly corresponds to TRBD1 (5 bases). Trimming stripped 4 bases from V and 3 bases from J, with 10 bases between. The CDR3 is 13 amino acids. Germline values: CDR1 SQVTM, CDR2 ANQGSEA. In nucleotides, the CDR3 is TGCAGCGTTGGGGGACGCAACAATCAGCCCCAGCATTTT. This gives the protein CSVGGRNNQPQHF.